This TCR beta chain was identified in a study of blood T cell repertoires in COVID-19. Study-wide context: Sites in the United States, Italy and Spain provided acute and convalescent COVID-19 samples. From T cells, B-cell-depleted T cells, or PBMCs came the material, which was cDNA or gDNA.

The CDR3 consists of 12 residues. Germline V gene sequence: CDR1 GTSNPN, CDR2 SVGIG (reference sequence). The V gene lost 0 bases and the J gene lost 6 bases, with 9 bases spanning the gap. The participants were between about 18 and 95 years old and came from under 25 US areas. Sequencing was performed with immunoSEQ multiplex PCR; in TCRdb, only in-frame clones are kept and a portion is missing. The sample contains 120,000 to 150,000 clones, around 84% of which appear only once. This chain uses TRBV30 with TRBJ2-7; D remains unclear. The TCR comes from a woman between 50 and 59 years old who had been exposed to COVID-19. Sequenced: PBMCs or T cells enriched from blood (not recorded which). CDR3 DNA sequence: TGTGCCTGGAGTGTACTTGCCGGCGAGCAGTACTTC. Translation: CAWSVLAGEQYF.